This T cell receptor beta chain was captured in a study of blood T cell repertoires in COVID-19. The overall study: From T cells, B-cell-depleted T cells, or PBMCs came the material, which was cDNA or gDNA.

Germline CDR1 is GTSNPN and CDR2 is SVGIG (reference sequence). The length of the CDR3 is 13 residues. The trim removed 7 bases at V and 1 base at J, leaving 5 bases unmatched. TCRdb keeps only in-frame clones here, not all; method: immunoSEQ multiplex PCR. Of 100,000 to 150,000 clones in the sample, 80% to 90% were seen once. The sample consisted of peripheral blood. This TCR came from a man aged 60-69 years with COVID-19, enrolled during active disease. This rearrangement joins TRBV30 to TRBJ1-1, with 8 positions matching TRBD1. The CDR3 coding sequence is TGTGCCTCTACCACAGGGGGGAACACTGAAGCTTTCTTT. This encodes CASTTGGNTEAFF.